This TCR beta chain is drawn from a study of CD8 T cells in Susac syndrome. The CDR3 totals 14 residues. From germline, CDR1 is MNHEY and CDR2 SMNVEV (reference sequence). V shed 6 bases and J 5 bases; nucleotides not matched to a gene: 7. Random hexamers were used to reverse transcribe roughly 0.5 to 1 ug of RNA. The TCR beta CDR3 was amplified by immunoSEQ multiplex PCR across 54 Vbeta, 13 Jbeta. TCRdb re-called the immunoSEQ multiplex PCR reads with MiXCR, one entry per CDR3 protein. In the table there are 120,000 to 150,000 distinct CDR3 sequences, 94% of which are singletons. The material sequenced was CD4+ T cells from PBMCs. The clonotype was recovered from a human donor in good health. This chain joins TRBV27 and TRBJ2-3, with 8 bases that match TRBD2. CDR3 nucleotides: TGTGCCAGCAGCCAACAGCGGGGGATAGATACGCAGTATTTT. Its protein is CASSQQRGIDTQYF.